A single TCR beta chain is shown here with its context. There are a few counts of this clonotype. Its antigen remains undetermined. Base qualities are not provided; no much larger clone lies one nucleotide away. Immediately after resection, surgical brain or tumor specimens were cryofrozen in liquid nitrogen, with peripheral blood cells collected concurrently. The iRepertoire nested amplicon-rescue multiplex PCR (arm-PCR) platform was used to amplify TCR alpha and beta CDR3 regions from RNA. One-step reverse transcription and amplification used about 85-450 ng of tissue mRNA or PBMC total RNA as input. After bead purification, a secondary multiplex PCR added Illumina adapters, and libraries were gel-purified between 200 and 400 bp. Libraries carried internal 6-nucleotide barcodes used for demultiplexing. Libraries were sequenced on an Illumina MiSeq with 2x220 or 2x250 nucleotide paired-end reads. Per the original workflow: Paired reads were merged with FLASH 1.2.11 and aligned to the GRCh37 human genome with BWA-MEM before extracting TRA and TRB reads. For V and J assignment, an IMGT-derived reference of cassette sequences and CDR3 motifs that included pseudogenes was used. Three-frame translation of reads was performed, and productive CDR3s were defined as those with a C...FGXG motif and no stop codons. A clonotype was defined as a unique combination of a V-J cassette pair and a CDR3 amino acid sequence. Filtering of reads was based on Hamming distance, with the threshold set by the sequence error rate of each sample in mapped regions. TCRdb cleaned the public reads at Q25 with fastp, built clones with MiXCR and kept in-frame beta chains. Each entry merges the rows of one CDR3 protein and shows their most common DNA and genes. The V and J calls were determined by TCRdb, not by the authors. For this sample there are fewer than 500,000 distinct CDR3 sequences; around 38% appear just once. The biggest ten clones account for around 11% of the sample.

CDR1 and CDR2 are read off the germline V gene as SGHTA and FQGNSA. Counted from cysteine to phenylalanine, this CDR3 has 17 amino acids. Only CDR3 DNA remains: 51 bases, in frame from the first base. Germline trimming amounts to 4 bases on V and 3 bases on J, with 8 as the count of junction bases outside the gene matches. This entry comes from a study of glioma-infiltrating T cells (dated by TCRdb to the mid-2010s). Regarding the complete study: Low-grade gliomas were represented by WHO grade II oligodendrogliomas or astrocytomas, and glioblastomas were represented by WHO grade IV tumors that were sampled at initial rather than recurrent diagnosis. Dexamethasone was administered to glioma patients for six or fewer days before surgery. Blood libraries targeted about 4- to 10-fold sequencing coverage of some 1 million peripheral T cells. The study sequenced TCR alpha- and beta-chain repertoires from glioma tissue, from non-neoplastic brain tissue and from matched peripheral blood mononuclear cells. Each tissue-infiltrating repertoire was compared with the same patient's peripheral blood repertoire to measure divergence between tissue and blood T-cell populations. Three low-grade glioma patients, several primary glioblastoma patients, and three non-glioma patients who contributed non-neoplastic brain tissue made up the paired cohort. Study-wide findings and limitations: Small numbers underpinned the group comparisons: 8 or 9 glioblastoma patients, three low-grade glioma patients and three non-neoplastic patients. In non-neoplastic patients, VJ-independent divergence between tissue and blood fell below expectation, whereas in all gliomas, and especially in low-grade gliomas, the divergence rose above expectation. A signature set of shared blood CDR3 motifs marked patients with low tissue-blood divergence and was depleted in highly divergent patients. Tissue and blood shared very few CDR3 sequences, a result attributed to high CDR3 diversity and limited sampling.

The TCR originated in a human donor with low-grade glioma or glioblastoma, undergoing nonglioma brain surgery, or in good health (not recorded which). The sample taken for sequencing was glioma tissue, nonneoplastic brain tissue, or PBMCs (not recorded which). The V gene is TRBV7-2 and the J gene is TRBJ2-3; 12 of the junction bases match TRBD2. In nucleotide form, the sequence is TGTGCCAGCAGCTCCCTCCTAGCGGGAGGGGGGACAGATACGCAGTATTTT. This sequence encodes CASSSLLAGGGTDTQYF.